Listed below are T cell receptor beta chains from one sample, sequenced in a study of cytomegalovirus exposure and HLA in healthy donors. Sequenced by immunoSEQ multiplex PCR; TCRdb stores in-frame clones only, minus some. The table includes some 250,000 clones, 90% detected once. The sequencing input was PBMCs. These receptor sequences come from a woman aged 18-35 years in good health and CMV-seronegative. The CDR3 runs from the conserved cysteine through the conserved F or W. The order of the fields is V gene, D gene, J gene, clone size, CDR3 protein, CDR3 DNA. A D gene is named only where the DNA matches it firmly. Only some rows state a clone size, as once, few, many or a class for expanded clones.

TRBV5-1	NA	TRBJ1-6	NA	CASSFSGDFSPLHF	TGCGCCAGCAGCTTTTCGGGAGATTTTTCACCCCTCCACTTT
TRBV5-1	TRBD2	TRBJ2-3	NA	CASSFRPGLAGGLSFTDTQYF	TGCGCCAGCAGCTTTCGTCCGGGACTAGCGGGGGGCCTTTCCTTCACAGATACGCAGTATTTT
TRBV2	TRBD2	TRBJ2-5	NA	CASRPGLAVIETQYF	TGTGCCAGCAGACCGGGACTAGCGGTGATAGAGACCCAGTACTTC
TRBV6-5	NA	TRBJ1-5	NA	CASRARNQPQHF	TGTGCCTCCAGGGCAAGAAATCAGCCCCAGCATTTT
TRBV27	NA	TRBJ1-5	NA	CASSLLGQNSNQPQHF	TGTGCCAGCAGTTTATTGGGACAAAATAGCAATCAGCCCCAGCATTTT
TRBV6-5	NA	TRBJ2-7	NA	CASSYAGQGYYEQYF	TGTGCCAGCAGTTACGCCGGCCAGGGTTACTACGAGCAGTACTTC
TRBV6-1	NA	TRBJ2-5	NA	CASSEIAASQETQYF	TGTGCCAGCAGTGAAATTGCGGCATCACAAGAGACCCAGTACTTC
TRBV7-3	TRBD2	TRBJ2-2	NA	CASSRSGGNTGELFF	TGTGCCAGCAGCCGTAGCGGGGGAAACACCGGGGAGCTGTTTTTT
TRBV2	TRBD1	TRBJ1-5	NA	CASRGQGYQPQHF	TGTGCCAGTAGGGGACAGGGTTATCAGCCCCAGCATTTT
TRBV5-1	TRBD1	TRBJ2-5	few	CASSPGTAQETQYF	TGCGCCAGCAGCCCTGGGACAGCCCAAGAGACCCAGTACTTC
TRBV6-5	NA	TRBJ2-1	NA	CASSYSRDYNEQFF	TGTGCCAGCAGTTACTCGAGAGATTACAATGAGCAGTTCTTC
TRBV6-6	NA	TRBJ1-4	once	CASTLASSEKLFF	TGTGCCAGCACATTAGCGTCGAGCGAAAAACTGTTTTTT
TRBV27	TRBD2	TRBJ2-3	NA	CASSTLGSGGAGDTQYF	TGTGCCAGCAGCACCCTTGGGAGCGGGGGGGCCGGAGATACGCAGTATTTT
TRBV6-5	NA	TRBJ2-3	NA	CASSLNRDTQYF	TGTGCCAGCAGCCTGAACAGAGATACGCAGTATTTT
TRBV27	NA	TRBJ1-5	NA	CASRLGSSNQPQHF	TGTGCCAGCCGATTGGGCAGTAGCAATCAGCCCCAGCATTTT
TRBV27	TRBD2	TRBJ2-3	once	CASSMLAGGFTDTQYF	TGTGCCAGCAGTATGCTAGCGGGGGGTTTTACAGATACGCAGTATTTT
TRBV12-2	NA	TRBJ1-5	NA	CASRRTGFEGQPQHF	TGTGCAAGTCGCCGGACAGGGTTCGAGGGTCAGCCCCAGCATTTT
TRBV14	NA	TRBJ2-1	NA	CASSINGIRGEQFF	TGTGCCAGCAGCATTAATGGTATCCGGGGTGAGCAGTTCTTC
TRBV7-9	NA	TRBJ2-5	NA	CASSFGQQETQYF	TGTGCCAGCAGCTTCGGACAGCAAGAGACCCAGTACTTC
TRBV9	TRBD2	TRBJ2-1	NA	CASSVGGTSGLPHYNEQFF	TGTGCCAGCAGCGTAGGTGGTACTAGCGGGCTGCCACACTACAATGAGCAGTTCTTC
TRBV19	TRBD2	TRBJ2-1	NA	CASSIVGLAGGYNEQFF	TGTGCCAGTAGTATAGTAGGGCTAGCGGGGGGATACAATGAGCAGTTCTTC
TRBV6-4	TRBD2	TRBJ2-3	NA	CASSRVSGGSDTQYF	TGTGCCAGCAGTCGCGTTAGCGGGGGGTCTGATACGCAGTATTTT
TRBV6-5	NA	TRBJ1-6	NA	CASRHNSLSNSPLHF	TGTGCCAGCAGGCACAACAGTTTAAGCAATTCACCCCTCCACTTT
TRBV9	NA	TRBJ1-4	NA	CASSVTGNRPNEKLFF	TGTGCCAGCAGCGTAACCGGAAACAGGCCTAATGAAAAACTGTTTTTT
TRBV6-6	NA	TRBJ1-6	NA	CASSPPTGNSPLHF	TGTGCCAGCAGTCCCCCAACAGGGAATTCACCCCTCCACTTT
TRBV27	TRBD2	TRBJ2-1	NA	CASSLARGGSNEQFF	TGTGCCAGCAGTTTGGCGCGGGGGGGATCCAATGAGCAGTTCTTC
TRBV5-1	NA	TRBJ2-3	NA	CASSLFGQSTDTQYF	TGCGCCAGCAGCTTGTTTGGACAGAGCACAGATACGCAGTATTTT
TRBV7-7	TRBD1	TRBJ2-5	NA	CASSLATGGGETQYF	TGTGCTAGCAGCTTAGCGACAGGGGGCGGGGAGACCCAGTACTTC
TRBV21-1	NA	TRBJ1-2	NA	CASSKGSVQPERGYTF	TGTGCCAGCAGCAAAGGATCAGTACAGCCCGAACGGGGCTACACCTTC